Presented here are 29 T cell receptor beta chains from one specimen sequenced in a study of shared clonotypes between healthy human individuals. This table comes from immunoSEQ multiplex PCR, and its TCRdb copy is limited to in-frame clones, with some not included. The sample contains some 2,400,000 clones, approximately 96% of which appear only once. The sequencing sample was made of naive CD4+ T cells sorted from blood. Documented subset: CD45RA+ positively selected. These receptors were taken from a man aged 18 to 30 in good health.

The V gene is TRBV5-1, the J gene TRBJ2-7; a weak D match, TRBD2 (5 bases). V was cut by 3 bases and J by 8 bases, with 18 bases left in between. Germline V CDR1 and CDR2: SGHRS, YFSETQ. The CDR3 consists of 14 residues. Here the CDR3 reads CASSSGSEETQQYF. CDR3 bases: TGCGCCAGCAGCTCAGGATCGGAGGAAACCCAGCAGTACTTC.

V usage is TRBV19 and J usage is TRBJ2-7; 7 bases line up with TRBD2. The V gene end was trimmed by 5 bases and the J gene end by 2 bases; junction bases not matched to a gene: 12. Germline lookup yields CDR1 LNHDA and CDR2 SQIVND (reference sequence). The CDR3 runs to 16 residues. CDR3 coding DNA: TGTGCCAGTAGTCCCTACCCCCCGGGGGGAACCTACGAGCAGTACTTC. This encodes CASSPYPPGGTYEQYF.

In its sample, this clone was seen once. V gene TRBV5-1 combines with J gene TRBJ1-1, with a possible D match to TRBD1 (6 bases). V was shortened by 4 bases and J by 6 bases, with 13 bases between the two germline ends. This CDR3 spans 13 amino acids. Germline V gives CDR1 SGHRS, CDR2 YFSETQ. The CDR3 DNA sequence: TGCGCCAGCAGCCTACAGGGAAGTCCTGAAGCTTTCTTT. The encoded protein is CASSLQGSPEAFF.

V gene TRBV5-8 combines with J gene TRBJ2-1, with D unclear. The CDR3 contains 14 residues. Germline assignment: CDR1 SGHTS and CDR2 YDEGEE. The germline V and J ends were trimmed by 5 bases and 0 bases, with 9 bases remaining between them. Written as DNA, the CDR3 is TGTGCCAGCAGGAAAGGGTCCTCCTACAATGAGCAGTTCTTC. The encoded protein is CASRKGSSYNEQFF. Looking up the rest from reference TRBV5-8 and TRBJ2-1 gives the full variable domain: EAGVTQSPTHLIKTRGQQATLRCSPISGHTSVYWYQQALGLGLQFLLWYDEGEERNRGNFPPRFSGRQFPNYSSELNVNALELEDSALYLCASRKGSSYNEQFFGPGTRLTVL.

The gene calls are TRBV2 and TRBJ2-7; D is undetermined. Germline values: CDR1 SNHLY, CDR2 FYNNEI. The length of the CDR3 is 12 residues. V shed 6 bases and J shed 6 bases, with 12 bases lying between them. CDR3 in DNA: TGTGCCAGCAGATTAAGGCGTCTCGAGCAGTACTTC. Protein sequence: CASRLRRLEQYF.

CDR3 in amino acids: CASSIAVRSLQGHLTDTQYF. The CDR3 bases are TGTGCCAGTAGTATTGCTGTCCGGAGTCTACAGGGTCACCTTACAGATACGCAGTATTTT. The chain has TRBV19 and TRBJ2-3, with D maybe TRBD1 (6 bases). The CDR3 has 20 amino acids. Trimming removed 3 bases from V and 3 bases from J, with 28 bases in between. Germline CDR1 is LNHDA and CDR2 is SQIVND (reference sequence).

The rearrangement uses TRBV13 and TRBJ2-7; 7 nucleotides agree with TRBD1. The V gene's germline CDR1 is PRHDT and CDR2 FYEKMQ (reference sequence). The length of the CDR3 is 15 residues. J was trimmed by 2 bases and V by 1 base; bases with no gene match: 5. Here the CDR3 reads CASSLEPGGPYEQYF. The DNA for the CDR3 is TGTGCCAGCAGCTTAGAACCAGGGGGACCCTACGAGCAGTACTTC.

This chain links TRBV6-1 with TRBJ1-1; tentative D call: TRBD1 (5 bases). V shed 4 bases and J shed 1 base, with 22 bases lying between them. The CDR3 is made up of 18 amino acids. Germline V gene lookup returns CDR1 MNHNS and CDR2 SASEGT. CDR3 DNA: TGTGCCAGCAGTGTTCCCGGGTTTGGGGGGAAGGGGAACACTGAAGCTTTCTTT. Protein: CASSVPGFGGKGNTEAFF.

The chain joins TRBV28 to TRBJ2-5; D possibly matches TRBD1 or TRBD2 (5 bases each). CDR3 length equals 15 residues. Germline V CDR1 and CDR2: MDHEN, SYDVKM. V shed 6 bases and J shed 4 bases, with 18 bases lying between them. CDR3 DNA sequence: TGTGCCAGCAGCCCTGCCGGGACCCGGGGAGAGACCCAGTACTTC. It encodes CASSPAGTRGETQYF.

This chain joins TRBV6-1 and TRBJ1-2; 7 nucleotides agree with TRBD1. CDR1 and CDR2 (germline): MNHNS, SASEGT. Trimming removed 3 bases from V and 5 bases from J; junction bases left unmatched: 6. The CDR3 length is 14 residues. Here the CDR3 DNA reads TGTGCCAGCAGTGACTCAGGGGGGTGGTATGGCTACACCTTC. It codes for CASSDSGGWYGYTF.

This clone showed up just once. The chain is built from TRBV6-5 and TRBJ2-1; TRBD2 agrees at 8 bases. Germline-derived CDR1 and CDR2 are MNHEY and SVGAGI. J was trimmed by 5 bases and V by 1 base; bases with no gene match: 4. This CDR3 is built from 15 residues. For the CDR3, the DNA is TGTGCCAGCAGTTACTTGCGGGGGGCTGACAATGAGCAGTTCTTC. Residues: CASSYLRGADNEQFF.

Turning to this clone: At one end, the junction sequence differs from germline, possibly due to a read error. The chain uses TRBV18 and TRBJ1-1; tentative D call: TRBD1 (5 bases). This CDR3 spans 13 amino acids. Germline CDR1 KGHSH, CDR2 LQKENI. The CDR3 DNA sequence: TGTGCCAGCTCACCAAAGGGGAACGCTGAAGCTTTCTTT. This encodes CASSPKGNAEAFF.

This chain uses TRBV30 with TRBJ2-2; D might be TRBD1 (6 bases). Germline loops: CDR1 GTSNPN, CDR2 SVGIG (reference sequence). This CDR3 is built from 13 residues. V shed 2 bases and J shed 7 bases, with 11 bases lying between them. CDR3 coding DNA: TGTGCCTGGAGTCTCCAGGGGATCGGGGAGCTGTTTTTT. Protein product: CAWSLQGIGELFF.

The chain joins TRBV27 to TRBJ2-7, with 8 nucleotides matching TRBD1. J gave up 4 bases and V 7 bases, and 12 bases lay outside the gene matches. Germline V lookup: CDR1 MNHEY, CDR2 SMNVEV (reference sequence). The CDR3 contains 15 residues. CDR3 in DNA: TGTGCCAGCAAAACTCAGGGGGCGGATCGGTACGAGCAGTACTTC. It encodes CASKTQGADRYEQYF.

This chain links TRBV6-5 with TRBJ1-2; no definite D call. The CDR3 loop spans 15 amino acids. CDR1 and CDR2 (germline): MNHEY, SVGAGI. Trimming left V 0 bases short and J 2 bases short, with 10 bases between. The CDR3 spells CASSYSIAANYGYTF. The CDR3 nucleotides are TGTGCCAGCAGTTACTCTATAGCGGCGAACTATGGCTACACCTTC.

The chain joins TRBV6-5 to TRBJ1-2; 8 nucleotides line up with TRBD1. The V segment lost 6 bases and the J segment 8 bases; nucleotides outside the gene matches: 11. Germline CDR1 and CDR2: MNHEY and SVGAGI. The CDR3 is made up of 14 amino acids. In DNA, the CDR3 is TGTGCCAGCAGCCCCCCAGGGGGCGCGGGAGGCTACACCTTC. It is translated as CASSPPGGAGGYTF.

Points on this clone: Within the sample, other DNA sequences also encode this same CDR3. This rearrangement joins TRBV9 to TRBJ2-3; 10 bases map to TRBD2. The CDR3 totals 16 residues. The ends lost 2 bases at V and 1 base at J; junction bases unmatched: 4. From germline, CDR1 is SGDLS and CDR2 YYNGEE. CDR3 protein: CASSVSSGSGTDTQYF. CDR3 DNA: TGTGCCAGCAGCGTCTCTAGCGGGAGTGGCACAGATACGCAGTATTTT.

The rearrangement joins TRBV30 to TRBJ1-1; D perhaps matches TRBD1 (5 bases). The CDR3 sequence is 14 residues long. Trimming took 1 base from V and 4 from J, leaving 13 bases between them. Per germline, CDR1 GTSNPN and CDR2 SVGIG (reference sequence). In DNA form, the CDR3 reads TGTGCCTGGAGTGCCCGACAGCTTCGCACTGAAGCTTTCTTT. This translates into CAWSARQLRTEAFF.

The chain links TRBV5-1 to TRBJ2-7; 8 bases fit TRBD1. Germline V lookup: CDR1 SGHRS, CDR2 YFSETQ. The CDR3 spans 15 residues. V was pared by 4 bases and J by 6 bases, with 12 bases of the junction left unmatched. Here the CDR3 reads CASSPRGGQGIEQYF. The CDR3 DNA reads TGCGCCAGCAGCCCTAGGGGCGGACAGGGAATCGAGCAGTACTTC. Full variable domain (rest looked up from reference TRBV5-1 and TRBJ2-7): KAGVTQTPRYLIKTRGQQVTLSCSPISGHRSVSWYQQTPGQGLQFLFEYFSETQRNKGNFPGRFSGRQFSNSRSEMNVSTLELGDSALYLCASSPRGGQGIEQYFGPGTRLTVT.

Remarks on this clone: The sample has other DNA sequences that encode this CDR3 too. The rearrangement links TRBV7-9 to TRBJ2-7; D is undetermined. Germline V gene data show CDR1 as SEHNR and CDR2 as FQNEAQ (reference sequence). The CDR3 is 12 residues long. Trimming took off 2 bases at V and 3 bases at J, with 5 bases between the two ends. DNA of the CDR3: TGTGCCAGCAGCTTATCAATCTACGAGCAGTACTTC. This gives the protein CASSLSIYEQYF.

The chain couples TRBV28 to TRBJ2-3; 13 bases are shared with TRBD2. With 5 bases clipped from V and 11 bases from J, the junction kept 16 bases outside the gene matches. CDR1 and CDR2 (germline): MDHEN, SYDVKM. The CDR3 consists of 17 residues. CDR3 sequence: CASSRGGLAGTGYKQYF. The CDR3 bases are TGTGCCAGCAGTCGAGGGGGACTAGCGGGGACGGGGTACAAGCAGTATTTT.

As to this clone: This sample also contains other DNA sequences that code for the same CDR3. The chain employs TRBV5-1 and TRBJ1-1; 7 bases are shared with TRBD1. From germline, CDR1 is SGHRS and CDR2 YFSETQ. Trimming took 4 bases from V and 1 from J; bases not matched to a gene: 7. This CDR3 is built from 15 residues. CDR3 in amino acids: CASSPRTGENTEAFF. The CDR3 nucleotides read TGCGCCAGCAGCCCCCGGACAGGTGAGAACACTGAAGCTTTCTTT.

The chain uses TRBV9 and TRBJ2-1, with D tentatively TRBD2 (6 bases). V lost 3 bases, J lost 3 bases, and 13 bases lay in between. The CDR3 is made up of 15 amino acids. Germline V gives CDR1 SGDLS, CDR2 YYNGEE. This chain's CDR3 is CASSDGLASYNEQFF. The DNA for the CDR3 is TGTGCCAGCAGCGACGGGCTAGCGAGCTACAATGAGCAGTTCTTC. The full variable domain, rest sourced from reference TRBV9 and TRBJ2-1, is DSGVTQTPKHLITATGQRVTLRCSPRSGDLSVYWYQQSLDQGLQFLIQYYNGEERAKGNILERFSAQQFPDLHSELNLSSLELGDSALYFCASSDGLASYNEQFFGPGTRLTVL.

This chain uses TRBV2 with TRBJ1-6, with D uncertain. The CDR3 consists of 16 residues. Germline-derived CDR1 and CDR2 are SNHLY and FYNNEI. V shed 8 bases and J shed 6 bases, with 20 bases lying between them. The CDR3 sequence: CASYPYGRNSNSPLHF. CDR3 nucleotide sequence: TGTGCCAGCTATCCCTACGGCCGAAACTCTAATTCACCCCTCCACTTT. Based on the CDR3 plus reference TRBV2 and TRBJ1-6, the full variable domain is EPEVTQTPSHQVTQMGQEVILRCVPISNHLYFYWYRQILGQKVEFLVSFYNNEISEKSEIFDDQFSVERPDGSNFTLKIRSTKLEDSAMYFCASYPYGRNSNSPLHFGNGTRLTVT.

This clone was counted once. The chain employs TRBV20-1 and TRBJ2-5, with D possibly matching TRBD2 (5 bases). The CDR3 is 11 residues long. Germline CDR1 DFQATT, CDR2 SNEGSKA (reference sequence). V was trimmed by 0 bases and J by 9 bases, leaving 8 bases between them. The DNA of the CDR3 is TGCAGTGCTAGAGAGGACTCGTCCCAGTACTTC. Protein sequence: CSAREDSSQYF.

As DNA, the CDR3 is TGTGCCATCAGAGTGCATGGGGGGGCAGATACGCAGTATTTT. Encoded protein: CAIRVHGGADTQYF. The rearrangement uses TRBV10-3 and TRBJ2-3; 7 bases agree with TRBD2. This CDR3 has 14 residues. V dropped 6 bases and J dropped 4; count of bases not matched to a gene: 7. From germline, CDR1 is ENHRY and CDR2 SYGVKD.

The V call is TRBV11-2, the J call TRBJ2-7; no reliable D call. Germline V lookup: CDR1 SGHAT, CDR2 FQNNGV. The V end lost 3 bases, the J end lost 6 bases, and 12 bases lay between the germline ends. This CDR3 has 13 amino acids. The DNA of the CDR3 is TGTGCCAGCAGCTTTATAATTTCGGGCGAGCAGTACTTC. Protein sequence: CASSFIISGEQYF.

This clone showed up just a few times. The sample contains more than one DNA sequence encoding this CDR3. This sequence joins TRBV18 and TRBJ2-3; D call uncertain. The CDR3 is made up of 12 amino acids. V was shortened by 2 bases and J by 2 bases, with 2 bases between the two germline ends. The germline V gene has CDR1 KGHSH and CDR2 LQKENI. The CDR3 protein is CASSPVTDTQYF. Here the CDR3 DNA reads TGTGCCAGCTCACCAGTCACAGATACGCAGTATTTT.

This clone was seen once. The chain employs TRBV19 and TRBJ1-3; tentative D call: TRBD1 (6 bases). Germline values: CDR1 LNHDA, CDR2 SQIVND (reference sequence). CDR3 length: 14 amino acids. Trimming removed 7 bases from V and 0 bases from J, with 10 bases in between. CDR3 in amino acids: CASIGQSSGNTIYF. CDR3 bases: TGTGCCAGTATCGGACAGAGCTCTGGAAACACCATATATTTT.